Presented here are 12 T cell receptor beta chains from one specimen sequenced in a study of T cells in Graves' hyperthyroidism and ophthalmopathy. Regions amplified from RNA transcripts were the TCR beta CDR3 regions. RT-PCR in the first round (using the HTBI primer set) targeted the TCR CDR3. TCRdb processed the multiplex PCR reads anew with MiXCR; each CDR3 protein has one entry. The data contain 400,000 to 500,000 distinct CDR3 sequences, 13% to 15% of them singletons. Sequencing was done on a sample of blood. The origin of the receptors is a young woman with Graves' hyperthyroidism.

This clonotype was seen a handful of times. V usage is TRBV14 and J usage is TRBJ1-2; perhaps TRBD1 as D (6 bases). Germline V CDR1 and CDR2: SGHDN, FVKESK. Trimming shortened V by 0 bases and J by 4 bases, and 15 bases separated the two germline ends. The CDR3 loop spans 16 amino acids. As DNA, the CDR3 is TGTGCCAGCAGCCAAGATTGGTGGGGGCCCATCTATGGCTACACCTTC. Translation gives CASSQDWWGPIYGYTF.

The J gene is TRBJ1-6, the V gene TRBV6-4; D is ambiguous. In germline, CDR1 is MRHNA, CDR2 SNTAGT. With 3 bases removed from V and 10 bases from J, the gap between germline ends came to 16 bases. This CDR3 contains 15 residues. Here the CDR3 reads CASSDSWGLYSPLHF. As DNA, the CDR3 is TGTGCCAGCAGTGATAGTTGGGGATTATACTCACCCCTCCACTTT.

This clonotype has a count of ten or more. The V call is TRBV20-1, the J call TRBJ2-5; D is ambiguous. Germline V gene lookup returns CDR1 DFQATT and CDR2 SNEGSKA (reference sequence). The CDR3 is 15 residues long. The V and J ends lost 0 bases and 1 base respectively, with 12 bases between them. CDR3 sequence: CSARDGKGPQETQYF. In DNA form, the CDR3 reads TGCAGTGCTAGAGATGGGAAGGGCCCCCAAGAGACCCAGTACTTC.

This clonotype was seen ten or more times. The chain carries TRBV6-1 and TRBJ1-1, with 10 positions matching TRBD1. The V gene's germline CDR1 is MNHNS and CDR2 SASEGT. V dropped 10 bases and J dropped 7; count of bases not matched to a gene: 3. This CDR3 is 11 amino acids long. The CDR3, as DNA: TGTGCCACTCGGACAGGGGGTGAAGCTTTCTTT. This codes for CATRTGGEAFF.

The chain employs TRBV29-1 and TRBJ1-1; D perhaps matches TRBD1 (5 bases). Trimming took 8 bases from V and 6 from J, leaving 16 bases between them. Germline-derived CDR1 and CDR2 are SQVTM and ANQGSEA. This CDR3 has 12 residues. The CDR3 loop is CSSWDGLAEAFF. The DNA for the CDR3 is TGCAGCTCCTGGGACGGTTTGGCTGAAGCTTTCTTT.

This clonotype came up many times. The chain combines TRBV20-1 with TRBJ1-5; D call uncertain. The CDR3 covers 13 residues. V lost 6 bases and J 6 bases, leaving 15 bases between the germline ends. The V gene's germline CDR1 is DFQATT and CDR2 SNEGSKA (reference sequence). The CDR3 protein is CSALSEVRQPQHF. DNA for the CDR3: TGCAGTGCCCTTTCCGAGGTCCGTCAGCCCCAGCATTTT.

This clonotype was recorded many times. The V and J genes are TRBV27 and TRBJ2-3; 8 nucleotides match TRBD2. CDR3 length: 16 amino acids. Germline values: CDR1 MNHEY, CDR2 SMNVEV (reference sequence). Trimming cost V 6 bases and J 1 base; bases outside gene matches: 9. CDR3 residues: CASSRLASHGTDTQYF. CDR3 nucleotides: TGTGCCAGCAGCCGACTAGCGTCCCACGGCACAGATACGCAGTATTTT.

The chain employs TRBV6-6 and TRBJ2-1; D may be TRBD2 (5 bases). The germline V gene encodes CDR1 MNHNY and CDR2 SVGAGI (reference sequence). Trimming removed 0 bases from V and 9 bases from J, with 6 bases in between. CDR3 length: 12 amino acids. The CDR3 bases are TGTGCCAGCAGTTACTCCGGAGGTGAGCAGTTCTTC. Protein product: CASSYSGGEQFF.

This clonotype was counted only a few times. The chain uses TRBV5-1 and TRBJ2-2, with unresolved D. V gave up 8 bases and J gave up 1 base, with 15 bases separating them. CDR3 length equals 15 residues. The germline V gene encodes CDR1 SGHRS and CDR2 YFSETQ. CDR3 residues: CASSKGMVNTGELFF. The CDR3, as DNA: TGCGCCAGTTCCAAGGGTATGGTGAACACCGGGGAGCTGTTTTTT.

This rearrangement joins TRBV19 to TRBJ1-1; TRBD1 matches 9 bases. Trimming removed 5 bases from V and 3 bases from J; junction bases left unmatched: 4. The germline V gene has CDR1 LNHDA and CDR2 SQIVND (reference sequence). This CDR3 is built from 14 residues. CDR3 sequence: CASSYGQGYTEAFF. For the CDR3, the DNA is TGTGCCAGTAGTTATGGACAGGGGTACACTGAAGCTTTCTTT.

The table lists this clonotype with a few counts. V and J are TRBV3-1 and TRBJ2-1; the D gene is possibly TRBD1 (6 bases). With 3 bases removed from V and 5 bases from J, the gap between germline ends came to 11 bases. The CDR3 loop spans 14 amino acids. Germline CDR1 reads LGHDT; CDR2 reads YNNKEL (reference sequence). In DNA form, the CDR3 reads TGTGCCAGCAGCCAGATAACAGGGAACAATGAGCAGTTCTTC. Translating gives CASSQITGNNEQFF.

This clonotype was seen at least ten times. CDR3 coding DNA: TGTGCCAGCAGCCGGTGGTGGGGATGGTACGCTGAAGCTTTCTTT. Translated: CASSRWWGWYAEAFF. The chain employs TRBV5-6 and TRBJ1-1, with D uncertain. There are 15 residues in the CDR3. Looked up from germline, CDR1 is SGHDT and CDR2 is YYEEEE. The germline V and J ends were trimmed by 4 bases and 6 bases, with 19 bases remaining between them.